This T cell receptor (beta chain) derives from a study of T cell repertoires in cytomegalovirus infection. Study in general: Both a matching HLA type and CMV infection were indicated by public TCR beta signatures.

With 7 bases removed from V and 0 bases from J, the gap between germline ends came to 9 bases. The CDR3 sequence is 13 residues long. CDR1 and CDR2 from the germline V gene are MGHDK and SYGVNS. Using its own MiXCR run on the reads, TCRdb lists one record per CDR3 protein. The sample has some 800,000 distinct CDR3 sequences; around a third are singletons. Note on this clonotype: The antigen remains undetermined.

The sample here was cultured CD8+ T cells from PBMCs, taken from culture after CMV antigen stimulation. The source of this sequence is a human donor in good health (CMV status not recorded). Some clones in this sample may be carry-over from other donors' samples. The V call is TRBV25-1, the J call TRBJ1-1, with D unresolved. DNA for the CDR3: TGTGCCAGCACCGTGGGGTTGAACACTGAAGCTTTCTTT. It codes for CASTVGLNTEAFF.